Each of the 30 T cell receptor beta chains below was sequenced from the same sample in a study of blood T cells in healthy people across ages. A second about 7 to 12 cycle PCR used barcoded and J-beta primers. A single record per CDR3 protein comes from TCRdb applying MiXCR to the 5' RACE reads. The sample contains about 830,000 distinct CDR3 sequences, nearly 60% of which appear only once. The sample was blood. These receptors came from a man younger than 40 in good health.

This sequence joins TRBV14 and TRBJ2-7; the D gene is possibly TRBD1 (5 bases). V lost 1 base and J lost 3, with 13 bases in between. CDR1 SGHDN and CDR2 FVKESK come from the germline V gene. This CDR3 is 15 amino acids long. DNA for the CDR3: TGTGCCAGCAGCCAAGGTCAAGGGGCATTCTACGAGCAGTACTTC. Its translation is CASSQGQGAFYEQYF.

This clonotype was recorded only once. This chain connects TRBV5-1 to TRBJ2-3; unclear D gene. The CDR3 runs to 14 residues. Germline loops: CDR1 SGHRS, CDR2 YFSETQ. The V gene lost 7 bases and the J gene lost 3 bases, with 15 bases spanning the gap. The CDR3 region is CASLIGPSTDTQYF. The CDR3 region has the DNA TGCGCCAGCCTGATCGGTCCGTCGACAGATACGCAGTATTTT.

This clonotype was detected only once. The chain employs TRBV12-3 or TRBV12-4 and TRBJ2-4; 7 nucleotides line up with TRBD2. The DNA end is a closer match to TRBJ2-7, so the J assignment may be wrong. The CDR3 has 12 amino acids. CDR3 sequence reads: CASSHGLVEQYF. The DNA of the CDR3 is TGTGCCAGCAGTCACGGACTAGTCGAGCAGTACTTC.

This clonotype has at least ten counts. This chain joins TRBV7-9 and TRBJ2-5, with D possibly matching TRBD2 (5 bases). CDR3 length: 13 residues. The germline V gene has CDR1 SEHNR and CDR2 FQNEAQ (reference sequence). V was shortened by 7 bases and J by 2 bases, with 11 bases between the two germline ends. The CDR3 sequence: CASTPPGQETQYF. DNA for the CDR3: TGTGCCAGCACCCCCCCGGGACAAGAGACCCAGTACTTC.

The genes are TRBV4-1 and TRBJ1-1; tentative D call: TRBD1 (5 bases). The germline CDR1 and CDR2 sequences are MGHRA and YSYEKL. V lost 4 bases and J lost 1, with 13 bases in between. This CDR3 has 15 residues. The CDR3 DNA follows: TGCGCCAGCAGCCCCTGGGAGACAGAGAACACTGAAGCTTTCTTT. Amino acid sequence: CASSPWETENTEAFF.

J is TRBJ2-3 and V is TRBV11-2; TRBD2 aligns across 7 bases. The V gene's germline CDR1 is SGHAT and CDR2 FQNNGV. CDR3 length: 14 residues. V lost 1 base to trimming and J lost 9 bases; unmatched junction nucleotides: 7. The CDR3 sequence is CASSLGGLVSTQYF. For the CDR3, the DNA is TGTGCCAGCAGCTTAGGTGGACTAGTCTCGACGCAGTATTTT.

The chain couples TRBV6-6 to TRBJ2-3; the D gene is possibly TRBD2 (6 bases). Trimming removed 5 bases at V and 2 bases at J, with 11 bases between. The CDR3 has 14 amino acids. CDR1 is MNHNY and CDR2 is SVGAGI in the germline V gene (reference sequence). CDR3 loop: CASSLSGITDTQYF. The CDR3 region has the DNA TGTGCCAGCAGTCTTAGCGGAATCACAGATACGCAGTATTTT.

The chain uses TRBV5-1 and TRBJ2-4, with 16 bases aligning to TRBD2. The CDR3 is made up of 18 amino acids. V lost 1 base and J lost 8; bases outside the gene matches: 9. Germline CDR1 reads SGHRS; CDR2 reads YFSETQ. In nucleotides, the CDR3 is TGCGCCAGCAGCTTGAGGGGGACTAGCGGGGGGGCCCACGACATTCAGTACTTC. Its protein is CASSLRGTSGGAHDIQYF. Using reference TRBV5-1 and TRBJ2-4 for the parts outside the CDR3, the full variable domain is KAGVTQTPRYLIKTRGQQVTLSCSPISGHRSVSWYQQTPGQGLQFLFEYFSETQRNKGNFPGRFSGRQFSNSRSEMNVSTLELGDSALYLCASSLRGTSGGAHDIQYFGAGTRLSVL.

This clonotype has a single count. V is TRBV14 and J is TRBJ1-3; D not resolved. This CDR3 spans 14 amino acids. V gave up 5 bases and J gave up 2 bases, with 10 bases separating them. In germline, CDR1 is SGHDN, CDR2 FVKESK. The CDR3 region is CASSVPSPGNTIYF. CDR3 DNA: TGTGCCAGCAGCGTCCCGAGTCCTGGAAACACCATATATTTT.

This clonotype has just a few counts. This sequence joins TRBV20-1 and TRBJ2-5; 14 bases fit TRBD2. TRBJ2-7 matches the DNA end more closely, so the J call is doubtful. CDR1 DFQATT and CDR2 SNEGSKA come from the germline V gene (reference sequence). The CDR3 extends over 13 amino acids. As DNA, the CDR3 is TGCAGTGCCTGGACTAGCGGGAGGAACGAGCAGTACTTC. It is translated as CSAWTSGRNEQYF.

In its sample, this clonotype was seen a few times. The chain links TRBV7-9 to TRBJ2-5; no clear D gene. This CDR3 is 13 amino acids long. Germline V gene data show CDR1 as SEHNR and CDR2 as FQNEAQ (reference sequence). The V end was cut by 2 bases, the J end by 5 bases, with 9 bases between. The CDR3 here is CASSLFGRETQYF. The CDR3 DNA sequence: TGTGCCAGCAGCTTATTCGGGCGGGAGACCCAGTACTTC. The whole variable domain, remainder taken from reference TRBV7-9 and TRBJ2-5, is DTGVSQNPRHKITKRGQNVTFRCDPISEHNRLYWYRQTLGQGPEFLTYFQNEAQLEKSRLLSDRFSAERPKGSFSTLEIQRTEQGDSAMYLCASSLFGRETQYFGPGTRLLVL.

This clonotype occurred a few times. This chain joins TRBV29-1 and TRBJ2-7, with a weak D call TRBD1 (6 bases). V lost 4 bases and J 0 bases, leaving 13 bases between the germline ends. Germline V gene data show CDR1 as SQVTM and CDR2 as ANQGSEA. The CDR3 sequence is 14 residues long. The DNA of the CDR3 is TGCAGCGTTGTAGACAGGTTTAGCTCCTACGAGCAGTACTTC. This encodes CSVVDRFSSYEQYF.

This chain links TRBV6-5 with TRBJ2-1, with D perhaps TRBD1 or TRBD2 (6 bases each). CDR3 length equals 14 residues. The germline gives CDR1 MNHEY, CDR2 SVGAGI. V was trimmed by 7 bases and J by 4 bases, leaving 14 bases between them. CDR3 in DNA: TGTGCCAGCATACGGGGGCCCCTTTACAATGAGCAGTTCTTC. Protein sequence: CASIRGPLYNEQFF.

V usage is TRBV5-8 and J usage is TRBJ1-2; perhaps TRBD1 as D (6 bases). The CDR3 runs to 14 residues. Germline-derived CDR1 and CDR2 are SGHTS and YDEGEE. Trimming took 3 bases from V and 4 from J, leaving 13 bases between them. The CDR3 DNA sequence: TGTGCCAGCAGCTCCCTACAGGGACTCTATGGCTACACCTTC. As protein: CASSSLQGLYGYTF.

CDR3 in DNA: TGCAGCGTTGAGGTTCCACAAAGCTACGAGCAGTACTTC. Protein sequence: CSVEVPQSYEQYF. This rearrangement joins TRBV29-1 to TRBJ2-7; D unclear. The CDR3 runs 13 residues. V was cut by 3 bases and J by 3 bases, with 12 bases left in between. CDR1 and CDR2 from the germline V gene are SQVTM and ANQGSEA.

A few counts support this clonotype. At one boundary the junction diverges from the germline segment, which might be a read error. DNA of the CDR3: TGTGCCAGCAGCGCCGGGCACTCCGACGAGCAGTACTTC. It is translated as CASSAGHSDEQYF. The chain carries TRBV9 and TRBJ2-5; D unclear. The J call may be wrong; the DNA end is better matched by TRBJ2-7. This CDR3 spans 13 amino acids. CDR1 and CDR2 (germline): SGDLS, YYNGEE.

The rearrangement joins TRBV20-1 to TRBJ1-6, with TRBD1 identical over 7 bases. Germline V gene sequence: CDR1 DFQATT, CDR2 SNEGSKA (reference sequence). The length of the CDR3 is 14 residues. Germline trimming cut 5 bases from V and 0 bases from J; bases unmatched to any gene: 1. The CDR3 DNA reads TGCAGTGCTGGACAGGTCTCCTATAATTCACCCCTCCACTTT. It yields the protein CSAGQVSYNSPLHF.

This clonotype was seen many times. The rearrangement uses TRBV20-1 and TRBJ2-7, with D perhaps TRBD1 (6 bases). CDR3 length: 14 amino acids. The V gene's germline CDR1 is DFQATT and CDR2 SNEGSKA (reference sequence). V lost 5 bases, J lost 6 bases, and 20 bases lay in between. This CDR3 reads CSASSGHQRSEQYF. CDR3 in DNA: TGCAGTGCTTCCTCGGGACATCAAAGAAGCGAGCAGTACTTC.

This clonotype has a handful of counts. The chain uses TRBV4-3 and TRBJ2-3, with TRBD1 matching over 7 bases. The CDR3 loop spans 13 amino acids. V was clipped by 2 bases and J by 6 bases; unmatched bases: 2. From germline, CDR1 is LGHNA and CDR2 YSLEER. CDR3 amino acids: CASSQLRGDTQYF. Written as DNA, the CDR3 is TGCGCCAGCAGCCAACTCAGGGGGGATACGCAGTATTTT.

The chain uses TRBV12-3 or TRBV12-4 and TRBJ1-2; no reliable D call. The V end was cut by 6 bases, the J end by 8 bases, with 10 bases between. This CDR3 is 11 amino acids long. CDR3 residues: CASSDTRGYTF. As DNA, the CDR3 is TGTGCCAGCAGCGACACGCGGGGCTACACCTTC.

The J gene is TRBJ2-3, the V gene TRBV9, with 12 bases lining up with TRBD2. The ends lost 2 bases at V and 4 bases at J; junction bases unmatched: 11. From germline, CDR1 is SGDLS and CDR2 YYNGEE. The CDR3 extends over 18 amino acids. CDR3 bases: TGTGCCAGCAGCGTTGCACCTAGCGGGAGGGCCGGTGCAGATACGCAGTATTTT. Protein sequence: CASSVAPSGRAGADTQYF.

As concerns this clonotype: One junction end does not reproduce the germline sequence, and a read error may be involved. V usage is TRBV13 and J usage is TRBJ2-7; D uncertain. Germline lookup yields CDR1 PRHDT and CDR2 FYEKMQ (reference sequence). The CDR3 is 16 residues long. CDR3 amino acids: CASSVGPPSSSYEQYF. The DNA for the CDR3 is TGTGCCAGCAGCGTAGGCCCACCCTCCAGCTCCTACGAGCAGTACTTC.

The rearrangement uses TRBV6-6 and TRBJ2-1, with D perhaps being TRBD1 or TRBD2 (6 bases each). CDR1 and CDR2 (germline): MNHNY, SVGAGI (reference sequence). CDR3 length equals 15 residues. Deletions cut 2 bases from V and 4 bases from J, with 12 bases between. CDR3 in DNA: TGTGCCAGCAGTTACCAACCGGGGGCATACAATGAGCAGTTCTTC. This codes for CASSYQPGAYNEQFF.

The chain has TRBV27 and TRBJ1-2; weak D call: TRBD1 (6 bases). The germline V gene has CDR1 MNHEY and CDR2 SMNVEV (reference sequence). The CDR3 length is 14 residues. V dropped 6 bases and J dropped 6 bases, with 17 bases sitting between them. CDR3 sequence: CASRPRGGVHGYTF. Here the CDR3 DNA reads TGTGCCAGCAGACCCAGGGGAGGGGTCCATGGCTACACCTTC.

The rearrangement links TRBV29-1 to TRBJ2-1; D unresolved. Trimming removed 4 bases from V and 6 bases from J, with 7 bases in between. This CDR3 is built from 11 residues. Germline V gives CDR1 SQVTM, CDR2 ANQGSEA. This CDR3 reads CSVGYVNEQFF. The DNA for the CDR3 is TGCAGCGTTGGGTACGTCAATGAGCAGTTCTTC.

This clonotype was observed a handful of times. The chain employs TRBV28 and TRBJ2-3; D not resolved. V dropped 8 bases and J dropped 4 bases, with 7 bases sitting between them. The V gene's germline CDR1 is MDHEN and CDR2 SYDVKM. The CDR3 has 11 residues. The CDR3 bases are TGTGCCAGCGGATCGGCAGATACGCAGTATTTT. This sequence encodes CASGSADTQYF.

At least ten counts were recorded for this clonotype. The V and J genes are TRBV29-1 and TRBJ2-1; D may be TRBD1 or TRBD2 (5 bases each). This CDR3 region has 12 residues. CDR1 SQVTM and CDR2 ANQGSEA come from the germline V gene. V was clipped by 7 bases and J by 6 bases, with 13 bases between them. CDR3 nucleotides: TGCAGCGCAGCCCGGGACCGCAATGAGCAGTTCTTC. Translated: CSAARDRNEQFF.

The rearrangement joins TRBV29-1 to TRBJ2-5; D may be TRBD2 (5 bases). CDR3 length: 14 residues. The germline V gene encodes CDR1 SQVTM and CDR2 ANQGSEA. The germline V and J ends were trimmed by 0 bases and 5 bases, with 13 bases remaining between them. CDR3 coding DNA: TGCAGCGTTGAAGATTCGAGGGTCGGCGAGACCCAGTACTTC. Translated, it gives CSVEDSRVGETQYF.

The chain is built from TRBV29-1 and TRBJ2-2; TRBD1 matches at 8 bases. CDR3 length: 12 amino acids. The germline V gene encodes CDR1 SQVTM and CDR2 ANQGSEA. The CDR3 region is CTCGTGYGELFF. DNA of the CDR3: TGCACTTGTGGGACAGGATACGGGGAGCTGTTTTTT.

This rearrangement joins TRBV5-1 to TRBJ2-5; TRBD2 agrees at 10 bases. CDR3 length: 16 amino acids. Germline V CDR1 and CDR2: SGHRS, YFSETQ. The V and J ends lost 1 base and 3 bases, in that order; junction bases with no gene match: 6. This chain's CDR3 is CASSLILAGVKETQYF. In DNA form, the CDR3 reads TGCGCCAGCAGCTTGATTCTAGCGGGGGTGAAAGAGACCCAGTACTTC.